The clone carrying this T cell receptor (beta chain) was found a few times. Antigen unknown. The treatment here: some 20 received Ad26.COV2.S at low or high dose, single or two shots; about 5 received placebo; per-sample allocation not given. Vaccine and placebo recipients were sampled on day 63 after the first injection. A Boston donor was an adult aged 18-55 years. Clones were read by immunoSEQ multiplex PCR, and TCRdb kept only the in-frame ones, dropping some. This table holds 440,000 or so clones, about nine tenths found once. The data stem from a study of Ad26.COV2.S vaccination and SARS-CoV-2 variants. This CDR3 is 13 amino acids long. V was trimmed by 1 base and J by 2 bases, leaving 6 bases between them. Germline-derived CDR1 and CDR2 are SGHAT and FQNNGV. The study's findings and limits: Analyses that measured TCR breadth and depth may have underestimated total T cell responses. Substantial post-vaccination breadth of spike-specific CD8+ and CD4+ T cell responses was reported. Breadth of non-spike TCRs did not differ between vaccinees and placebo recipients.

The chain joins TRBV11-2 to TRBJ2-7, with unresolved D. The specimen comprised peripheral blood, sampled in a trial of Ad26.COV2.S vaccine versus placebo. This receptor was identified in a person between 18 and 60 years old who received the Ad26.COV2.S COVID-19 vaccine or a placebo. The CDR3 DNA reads TGTGCCAGCAGCTTAGTTAGGGCCTACGAGCAGTACTTC. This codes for CASSLVRAYEQYF.